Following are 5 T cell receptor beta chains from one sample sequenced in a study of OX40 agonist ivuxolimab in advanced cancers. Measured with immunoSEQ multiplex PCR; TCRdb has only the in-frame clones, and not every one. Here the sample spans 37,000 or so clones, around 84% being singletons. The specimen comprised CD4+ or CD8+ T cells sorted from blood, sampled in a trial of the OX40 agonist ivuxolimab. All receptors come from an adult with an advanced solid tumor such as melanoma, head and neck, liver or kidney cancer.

Here the CDR3 reads CASSLTSSGSPYNEQFF. The CDR3 nucleotides are TGTGCCAGCAGTTTAACTTCTAGCGGGAGCCCTTACAATGAGCAGTTCTTC. This chain joins TRBV27 and TRBJ2-1; 10 positions match TRBD2. This CDR3 has 17 residues. Unmatched junction bases numbered 8, after V lost 2 bases and J lost 4 bases. In germline, CDR1 is MNHEY, CDR2 SMNVEV (reference sequence).

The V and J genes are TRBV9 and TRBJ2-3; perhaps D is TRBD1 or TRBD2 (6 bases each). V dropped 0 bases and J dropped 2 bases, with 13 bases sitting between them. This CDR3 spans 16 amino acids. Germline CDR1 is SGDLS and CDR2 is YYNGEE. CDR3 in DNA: TGTGCCAGCAGCGTAGAGGGGGGCGGGCCCACAGATACGCAGTATTTT. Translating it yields CASSVEGGGPTDTQYF.

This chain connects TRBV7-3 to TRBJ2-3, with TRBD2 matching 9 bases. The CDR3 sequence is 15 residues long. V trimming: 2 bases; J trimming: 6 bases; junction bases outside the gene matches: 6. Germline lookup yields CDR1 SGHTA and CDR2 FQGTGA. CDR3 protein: CASSLAGGPMDTQYF. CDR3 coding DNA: TGTGCCAGCAGCTTAGCGGGGGGGCCAATGGATACGCAGTATTTT.

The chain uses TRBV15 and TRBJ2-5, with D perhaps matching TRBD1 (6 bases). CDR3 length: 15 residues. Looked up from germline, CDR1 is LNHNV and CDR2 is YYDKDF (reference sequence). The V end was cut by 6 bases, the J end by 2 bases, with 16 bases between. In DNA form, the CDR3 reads TGTGCCACCAGGGGGGCAGTAGTGTCACAAGAGACCCAGTACTTC. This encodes CATRGAVVSQETQYF.

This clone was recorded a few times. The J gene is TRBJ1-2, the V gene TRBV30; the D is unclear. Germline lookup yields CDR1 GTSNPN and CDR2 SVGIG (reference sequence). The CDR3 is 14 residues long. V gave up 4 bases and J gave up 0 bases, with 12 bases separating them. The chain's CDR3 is CAWTLHPANYGYTF. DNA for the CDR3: TGTGCCTGGACTCTGCACCCAGCTAACTATGGCTACACCTTC.